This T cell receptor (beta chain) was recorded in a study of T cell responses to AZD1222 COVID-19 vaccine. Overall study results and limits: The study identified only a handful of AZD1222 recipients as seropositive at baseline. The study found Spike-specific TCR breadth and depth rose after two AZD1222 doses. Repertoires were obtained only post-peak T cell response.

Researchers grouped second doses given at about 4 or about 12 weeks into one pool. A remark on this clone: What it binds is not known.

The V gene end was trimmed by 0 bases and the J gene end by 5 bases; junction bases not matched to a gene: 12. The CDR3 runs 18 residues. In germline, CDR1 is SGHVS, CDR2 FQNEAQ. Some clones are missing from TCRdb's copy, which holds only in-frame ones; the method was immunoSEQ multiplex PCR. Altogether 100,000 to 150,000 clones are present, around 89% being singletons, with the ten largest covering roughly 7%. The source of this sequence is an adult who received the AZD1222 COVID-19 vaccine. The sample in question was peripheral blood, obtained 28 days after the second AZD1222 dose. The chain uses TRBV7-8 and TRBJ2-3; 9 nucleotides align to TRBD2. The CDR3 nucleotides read TGTGCCAGCAGCTTAGCCTACACGGGAGCGGGAGGTAAAGATACGCAGTATTTT. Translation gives CASSLAYTGAGGKDTQYF.